A single sample is the source of the 13 T cell receptor beta chains below, sequenced in a study of regulatory T cells in long-lasting Graves disease. The TCR beta library used iRepertoire HTBI primers with Arm-PCR amplification of CDR3. MiXCR, applied by TCRdb to the multiplex PCR reads, yields one record per CDR3 protein. The sample lists hundreds of thousands of distinct CDR3 sequences, around 21% occurring once. Time point denoted: persistent/refractory GD, antithyroid drugs over 5 years with positive TRAb. PBMC-extracted RNA yielded the TCR library. This specimen was peripheral blood mononuclear cells (PBMCs), taken when the disease was refractory, from a patient treated with antithyroid drugs. The receptor set was obtained from a female donor with Graves disease.

This clonotype was counted at least ten times. The chain combines TRBV12-3 or TRBV12-4 with TRBJ2-7; D might be TRBD1 (7 bases). The CDR3 contains 15 residues. V dropped 6 bases and J dropped 7 bases, with 22 bases sitting between them. The CDR3 region has the DNA TGTGCCAGCAGATATACAGGGGTTACGGGGGATGAGCAGTACTTC. Amino acid sequence: CASRYTGVTGDEQYF.

This chain links TRBV6-1 with TRBJ1-2, with D maybe TRBD1 (5 bases). V lost 6 bases and J 8 bases, leaving 13 bases between the germline ends. The CDR3 is 12 residues long. The germline CDR1 and CDR2 sequences are MNHNS and SASEGT. CDR3 bases: TGTGCCAGCAGAAAAGGGGTGTGGGGCTACACCTTC. It translates to CASRKGVWGYTF.

This clonotype was seen many times. The chain links TRBV11-2 to TRBJ2-5, with D possibly being TRBD1 (6 bases). The length of the CDR3 is 16 residues. Germline assignment: CDR1 SGHAT and CDR2 FQNNGV. V was shortened by 2 bases and J by 5 bases, with 18 bases between the two germline ends. In nucleotides, the CDR3 is TGTGCCAGCAGCTTAACCAACACAGGGAATGGGGAGACCCAGTACTTC. Protein product: CASSLTNTGNGETQYF.

In its sample, this clonotype was seen a few times. The chain recombines TRBV19 with TRBJ1-1, with D uncertain. Trimming cost V 5 bases and J 0 bases, with 13 bases left between them. The CDR3 is made up of 15 amino acids. Per germline, CDR1 LNHDA and CDR2 SQIVND (reference sequence). The CDR3 sequence is CASSGPGRMNTEAFF. The DNA for the CDR3 is TGTGCCAGTAGTGGGCCCGGGAGGATGAACACTGAAGCTTTCTTT.

The chain is built from TRBV29-1 and TRBJ2-1; a possible D gene is TRBD1 (5 bases). Trimming removed 6 bases at V and 6 bases at J, with 9 bases between. CDR1 is SQVTM, CDR2 ANQGSEA, per germline. This CDR3 is built from 11 residues. The CDR3 spells CSVVRGNEQFF. CDR3 nucleotide sequence: TGCAGCGTAGTTAGGGGCAATGAGCAGTTCTTC.

A remark on this clonotype: This may arise from a read error, as a much more abundant clone is one base away. This chain uses TRBV6-1 with TRBJ1-1; D unclear. Trimming removed 6 bases from V and 3 bases from J, with 14 bases in between. This CDR3 comprises 14 residues. Germline CDR1 is MNHNS and CDR2 is SASEGT. CDR3 DNA sequence: TGTGCCAGCAGGCCTACAGCATTGGACACTGAAGCTTTCTTT. It encodes CASRPTALDTEAFF.

This clonotype was picked up a small number of times. The chain is built from TRBV20-1 and TRBJ2-5; D not certain. This CDR3 region has 14 residues. Deletions cut 3 bases from V and 0 bases from J, with 11 bases between. In germline, CDR1 is DFQATT, CDR2 SNEGSKA (reference sequence). In DNA form, the CDR3 reads TGCAGTGCTAGGTCGTCCCCGTACCAAGAGACCCAGTACTTC. This translates into CSARSSPYQETQYF.

The V and J genes are TRBV18 and TRBJ1-2; D is unresolved. Germline lookup yields CDR1 KGHSH and CDR2 LQKENI. The length of the CDR3 is 14 residues. The germline V and J ends were trimmed by 0 bases and 8 bases, with 13 bases remaining between them. As DNA, the CDR3 is TGTGCCAGCTCACCACCGGCAGGCATCGGGGGCTACACCTTC. Amino acid sequence: CASSPPAGIGGYTF.

This clonotype was picked up a small number of times. One end of the junction fails to match germline, which may point to a read error. The chain recombines TRBV29-1 with TRBJ2-5; 11 nucleotides agree with TRBD2. The CDR3 consists of 10 residues. The germline V gene encodes CDR1 SQVTM and CDR2 ANQGSEA. CDR3 DNA sequence: TGCAGCGTTGTAGCGGGAGGGCCCTCCTTC. Amino acid sequence: CSVVAGGPSF. Together with reference TRBV29-1 and TRBJ2-5, the CDR3 gives the full variable domain: SAVISQKPSRDICQRGTSLTIQCQVDSQVTMMFWYRQQPGQSLTLIATANQGSEATYESGFVIDKFPISRPNLTFSTLTVSNMSPEDSSIYLCSVVAGGPSFGPGTRLLVL.

The CDR3 DNA follows: TGTGCCAGTAGTTTGCAGGGCGGAATTGGCTACGAGCAGTACTTC. Protein product: CASSLQGGIGYEQYF. The chain recombines TRBV19 with TRBJ2-7; D possibly corresponds to TRBD1 (5 bases). CDR3 length: 15 amino acids. Germline values: CDR1 LNHDA, CDR2 SQIVND (reference sequence). Trimming pared 5 bases from V and 3 bases from J, leaving 17 bases between.

Details on this clonotype: Relative to the germline gene, one junction end is altered; a read error may explain this. The J gene is TRBJ2-7, the V gene TRBV3-1; 11 positions match TRBD2. The CDR3 has 15 amino acids. Per the germline V gene, CDR1 is LGHDT and CDR2 is YNNKEL (reference sequence). The CDR3 nucleotides read TGTGCCTGCAGCGACACCGGGACTAGCGGCTACGAGCAGTACTTC. Its protein is CACSDTGTSGYEQYF.

Regarding this clonotype: A much larger clone differs from this one at a single base, so this may be a read error. DNA for the CDR3: TGTGCCAGCAGTCGGGCGGATAATCAGCCCCAGCATTTT. Residues: CASSRADNQPQHF. This chain uses TRBV28 with TRBJ1-5; D is unclear. V gave up 5 bases and J gave up 4 bases, with 9 bases separating them. Germline assignment: CDR1 MDHEN and CDR2 SYDVKM. CDR3 length: 13 residues.

This clonotype was recorded many times. The CDR3: CASRGTVETETQYF. CDR3 DNA sequence: TGTGCCAGTAGGGGGACAGTTGAAACAGAGACCCAGTACTTC. The rearrangement links TRBV10-3 to TRBJ2-5; 7 bases map to TRBD1. J gave up 4 bases and V 10 bases, and 12 bases lay outside the gene matches. The germline CDR1 and CDR2 sequences are ENHRY and SYGVKD. CDR3 size: 14 residues.